The rows below give T cell receptor beta chains drawn from one sample of a study of Tregs in tolerant kidney transplant recipients. Sequenced by immunoSEQ multiplex PCR; TCRdb stores in-frame clones only, minus some. The table records 60,000 to 75,000 clones, 70% to 90% of them present only once. The starting material was Tregs from blood, obtained before the transplant. The receptor source for this set is a human donor who received a combined kidney and bone marrow transplant. Both conserved end residues are part of each CDR3. A D gene is named only where the DNA matches it firmly. Expanded clones get a size class; other rows say once, few or many, or leave the size out.

TRBJ1-1 TRBV18 - - CASSPLWVERGTEAFF TGTGCCAGCTCACCACTCTGGGTGGAGCGAGGCACTGAAGCTTTCTTT
TRBJ2-7 TRBV7-2 TRBD1 once CASSRTGTGYFYEQYF TGTGCCAGCAGCCGAACCGGGACAGGGTATTTCTACGAGCAGTACTTC
TRBJ2-3 TRBV5-1 - - CASSRDWGTDTQYF TGCGCCAGCAGCCGGGACTGGGGGACAGATACGCAGTATTTT
TRBJ2-3 TRBV5-1 - - CASSLARVGDTQYF TGCGCCAGCAGCTTGGCAAGGGTTGGAGATACGCAGTATTTT
TRBJ1-2 TRBV15 - - CATSRDRGHNYGYTF TGTGCCACCAGCAGAGATCGCGGCCACAACTATGGCTACACCTTC
TRBJ2-7 TRBV30 TRBD2 - CAWSVGLAGFYEQYF TGTGCCTGGAGTGTAGGGCTAGCGGGTTTCTACGAGCAGTACTTC
TRBJ2-5 TRBV10-3 - - CAISVGATRQETQYF TGTGCCATCAGTGTTGGGGCTACCCGTCAAGAGACCCAGTACTTC
TRBJ1-4 TRBV2 - - CASSEGGVTNEKLFF TGTGCCAGCAGTGAAGGAGGGGTAACTAATGAAAAACTGTTTTTT
TRBJ2-1 TRBV19 TRBD2 once CAWRVERGGDEQFF TGTGCCTGGAGGGTCGAGCGGGGGGGCGATGAGCAGTTCTTC
TRBJ1-1 TRBV6-5 TRBD1 - CASSYYRRQGTEAFF TGTGCCAGCAGTTATTATCGCCGACAGGGCACTGAAGCTTTCTTT
TRBJ2-7 TRBV6-5 - - CASSGETYEQYF TGTGCCAGCAGTGGGGAAACCTACGAGCAGTACTTC
TRBJ2-1 TRBV28 TRBD2 few CASSFLLAGGSNEQFF TGTGCCAGCAGTTTCCTCCTAGCGGGAGGGTCCAATGAGCAGTTCTTC
TRBJ1-4 TRBV5-1 TRBD1 - CASSFQGGEKLFF TGCGCCAGCAGCTTTCAGGGGGGAGAAAAACTGTTTTTT
TRBJ2-3 TRBV7-2 - - CASSLGAVDTQYF TGTGCCAGCAGCTTAGGTGCCGTAGATACGCAGTATTTT
TRBJ2-7 TRBV9 TRBD2 - CASSRTSSSYEQYF TGTGCCAGCAGCCGGACTAGTTCATCCTACGAGCAGTACTTC
TRBJ2-5 TRBV30 - - CAWTRWQGRLNQETQYF TGTGCCTGGACTAGGTGGCAGGGCCGCCTCAACCAAGAGACCCAGTACTTC
TRBJ2-1 TRBV10-1 - - CASRTKAESSYNEQFF TGCGCCAGCAGGACTAAAGCGGAGTCTTCCTACAATGAGCAGTTCTTC
TRBJ2-5 TRBV5-4 TRBD2 - CASSIGLAGGQETQYF TGTGCCAGCAGCATCGGACTAGCGGGGGGGCAAGAGACCCAGTACTTC
TRBJ1-1 TRBV29-1 - - CSVVRGNTEAFF TGCAGCGTTGTCCGGGGGAACACTGAAGCTTTCTTT
TRBJ2-1 TRBV10-3 - - CAISGGPSNDGEQFF TGTGCCATCAGTGGGGGGCCTAGTAATGATGGTGAGCAGTTCTTC
TRBJ1-2 TRBV10-3 TRBD1 - CASSLQGASGGYTF TGTGCCAGCAGTTTACAGGGGGCGTCGGGAGGCTACACCTTC
TRBJ2-5 TRBV19 - - CASSIGGDRQSKQYF TGTGCCAGTAGTATAGGAGGAGACAGACAAAGCAAGCAGTACTTC
TRBJ1-1 TRBV7-8 TRBD1 - CASSGRGRMGTEAFF TGTGCCAGCAGTGGAAGGGGGCGTATGGGCACTGAAGCTTTCTTT